These 5 T cell receptor beta chains came from one sample sequenced in a study of PD-1 blockade in mismatch repair-deficient tumors. Repertoires were generated with immunoSEQ multiplex PCR, while TCRdb's copy carries only in-frame clones and drops some. The sample includes about 15,000 clones, less than 90% of them seen just once. The sequencing used PBMCs, collected before pembrolizumab treatment. The source of these receptors is an adult with mismatch repair-deficient cancer.

The V gene is TRBV29-1, the J gene TRBJ1-2, with D possibly TRBD1 on 6 matching bases. Trimming removed 6 bases from V and 5 bases from J, with 10 bases in between. CDR1 and CDR2 from the germline V gene are SQVTM and ANQGSEA. CDR3 length: 11 residues. CDR3 coding DNA: TGCAGCGTCCGGACAGCTTATGGCTACACCTTC. Translating gives CSVRTAYGYTF.

The chain employs TRBV19 and TRBJ1-1; 7 nucleotides match TRBD1. The CDR3 is 15 residues long. The germline V gene has CDR1 LNHDA and CDR2 SQIVND (reference sequence). V lost 5 bases, J lost 5 bases, and 11 bases stayed unmatched. The CDR3 region is CASSDPRGYGTEAFF. The CDR3, as DNA: TGTGCCAGTAGTGACCCCAGGGGGTATGGTACTGAAGCTTTCTTT.

This chain joins TRBV11-3 and TRBJ2-2; 13 bases match TRBD2. With 6 bases clipped from V and 1 base from J, the junction kept 5 bases outside the gene matches. There are 17 residues in the CDR3. Germline assignment: CDR1 SGHNT and CDR2 YENEEA. The CDR3 is CASSLRLAGGNTGELFF. The DNA for the CDR3 is TGTGCCAGCAGTTTGCGACTAGCGGGGGGGAACACCGGGGAGCTGTTTTTT. Using reference TRBV11-3 and TRBJ2-2 for the parts outside the CDR3, the full variable domain is EAGVVQSPRYKIIEKKQPVAFWCNPISGHNTLYWYLQNLGQGPELLIRYENEEAVDDSQLPKDRFSAERLKGVDSTLKIQPAELGDSAVYLCASSLRLAGGNTGELFFGEGSRLTVL.

This rearrangement joins TRBV7-9 to TRBJ2-5; D not resolved. V gave up 3 bases and J gave up 0 bases, with 8 bases separating them. Germline V gene lookup returns CDR1 SEHNR and CDR2 FQNEAQ (reference sequence). This CDR3 contains 14 residues. The CDR3 DNA follows: TGTGCCAGCAGCTTTATTGCCTACCAAGAGACCCAGTACTTC. Translation: CASSFIAYQETQYF.

The V gene is TRBV10-3, the J gene TRBJ2-7; D gene ambiguous. Trimming took off 2 bases at V and 5 bases at J, with 10 bases between the two ends. Per germline, CDR1 ENHRY and CDR2 SYGVKD. The CDR3 has 13 amino acids. CDR3 protein: CAISENRGDEQYF. In nucleotides, the CDR3 is TGTGCCATCAGTGAGAACAGAGGAGACGAGCAGTACTTC.